The table lists the clone carrying this TCR beta chain with a few counts. Its antigen is as yet unknown. Treatment denoted: 10-day PBMC culture with coronavirus spike peptide pools or control peptides (ViraFEST assay). The unexposed donor's CD4+ T cells were collected before the COVID-19 pandemic (2011-2018). The data are from a study of vaccination and CD4 T cells after COVID-19. Study overall: Cells were stimulated with overlapping spike peptides from SARS-CoV-2, HCoV-NL63, HCoV-OC43 and HCoV-229E. Study results and limitations: Rising from about 20 to 38, the median of SARS-CoV-2-reactive clonotypes did not change significantly.

With the Oncomine TCR Beta short-read assay, DNA from cultured CD4+ T cells was sequenced. Cultured CD4+ T cells yielded the extracted genomic DNA. Using its own MiXCR run on the PCR reads, TCRdb lists one record per CDR3 protein. The data show 9,000 to 10,000 distinct CDR3 sequences, about a third seen once. Sequenced sample: CD4+ T cells from blood, cultured in vitro. The source of this sequence is a human donor in good health.

The CDR3 DNA reads as TGTGCCAGCAGTGTGGGGCCTAATCAGCCCCAGCATTTT. Translation gives CASSVGPNQPQHF. This chain uses TRBV2 with TRBJ1-5; tentatively, D is TRBD1 (5 bases). V was pared by 4 bases and J by 4 bases, with 8 bases between. The CDR3 runs to 13 residues. Germline assignment: CDR1 SNHLY and CDR2 FYNNEI.